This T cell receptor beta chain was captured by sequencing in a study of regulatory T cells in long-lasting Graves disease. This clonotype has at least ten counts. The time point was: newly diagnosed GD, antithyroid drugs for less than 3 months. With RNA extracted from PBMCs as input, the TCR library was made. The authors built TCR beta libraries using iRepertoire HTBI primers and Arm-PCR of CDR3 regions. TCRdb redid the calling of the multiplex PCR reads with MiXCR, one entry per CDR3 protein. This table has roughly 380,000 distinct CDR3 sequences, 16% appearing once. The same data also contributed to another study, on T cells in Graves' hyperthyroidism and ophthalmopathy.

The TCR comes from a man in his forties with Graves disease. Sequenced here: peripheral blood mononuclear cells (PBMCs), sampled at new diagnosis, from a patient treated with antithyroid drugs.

CDR3 DNA: TGCAGTGCTAGAGGGGGACAGGGGATAGAGACCCAGTACTTC. This gives the protein CSARGGQGIETQYF. This chain links TRBV20-1 with TRBJ2-5; TRBD1 agrees at 10 bases. The CDR3 covers 14 residues. J lost 4 bases, V lost 1 base, and 3 bases had no gene match. Germline assignment: CDR1 DFQATT and CDR2 SNEGSKA (reference sequence).